The TCR beta chain described here comes from a study of cytomegalovirus exposure and HLA in healthy donors. A multiplex PCR was run with 60 Vbeta primers and 13 Jbeta primers. TCRdb's table, derived via immunoSEQ multiplex PCR, lists solely in-frame clones and lacks some. The sample totals 30,000 to 40,000 clones; its top ten clones hold about 6%. V lost 0 bases and J 3 bases, leaving 12 bases between the germline ends. The CDR3 spans 16 residues. Germline V gives CDR1 MGHRA, CDR2 YSYEKL. The clonotype was recovered from a human donor in good health. Sequencing was performed on PBMCs. The chain joins TRBV4-1 to TRBJ2-1; D might be TRBD2 (6 bases). The CDR3 DNA sequence: TGCGCCAGCAGCCAAGATCCTCGGGGACTCTACAATGAGCAGTTCTTC. It encodes CASSQDPRGLYNEQFF.